These 23 T cell receptor beta chains share one sample of origin, sequenced in a study of blood T cell repertoires in COVID-19. The protocol was immunoSEQ multiplex PCR, while the TCRdb copy is restricted to in-frame clones and leaves out a portion. The data hold 200,000 or so clones, with 80% to 85% observed a single time. Source material: peripheral blood. These receptor sequences come from a woman aged 25 to 39 who had recovered from COVID-19.

The J gene is TRBJ2-4, the V gene TRBV28, with a weak D call TRBD2 (7 bases). This CDR3 has 19 residues. V lost 6 bases to trimming and J lost 1 base, with 25 bases between them. Germline CDR1 reads MDHEN; CDR2 reads SYDVKM. The CDR3 bases are TGTGCCAGCAGCCACCACACCACAGGGAGGGCCTCGGCCAAAAACATTCAGTACTTC. It is translated as CASSHHTTGRASAKNIQYF.

The CDR3: CASSGQGDASGYTF. The CDR3 DNA is TGTGCCAGCAGCGGACAGGGGGACGCTAGCGGCTACACCTTC. The chain couples TRBV9 to TRBJ1-2; 9 bases match TRBD1. The CDR3 spans 14 residues. With 3 bases clipped from V and 8 bases from J, the junction kept 8 bases outside the gene matches. Germline V gene lookup returns CDR1 SGDLS and CDR2 YYNGEE.

This sequence joins TRBV29-1 and TRBJ2-5; 10 bases line up with TRBD1. The germline V gene encodes CDR1 SQVTM and CDR2 ANQGSEA. Trimming took 6 bases from V and 5 from J; bases not matched to a gene: 6. The CDR3 is made up of 13 amino acids. In DNA, the CDR3 is TGCAGCGTCCGGGGGGACAGGGGTGAGACCCAGTACTTC. It yields the protein CSVRGDRGETQYF.

This rearrangement joins TRBV5-1 to TRBJ2-1, with TRBD2 matching 13 bases. Germline values: CDR1 SGHRS, CDR2 YFSETQ. The J segment lost 5 bases and the V segment lost 5 bases, leaving 4 bases of the junction unmatched. The CDR3 loop spans 15 amino acids. The CDR3 sequence: CASSFGTSGNNEQFF. The CDR3 DNA reads TGCGCCAGCAGTTTCGGGACTAGCGGGAACAATGAGCAGTTCTTC.

The rearrangement uses TRBV9 and TRBJ1-2; 9 nucleotides agree with TRBD1. CDR1 and CDR2 from the germline V gene are SGDLS and YYNGEE. The CDR3 spans 15 residues. With V trimmed by 6 bases and J by 1 base, 7 bases remained unmatched. CDR3 amino acids: CASTTGDRDNYGYTF. The CDR3 region has the DNA TGTGCCAGCACCACAGGGGACAGGGATAACTATGGCTACACCTTC.

The V call is TRBV4-1, the J call TRBJ2-7; D may be TRBD2 (5 bases). CDR1 and CDR2 (germline): MGHRA, YSYEKL. V was trimmed by 3 bases and J by 3 bases, leaving 15 bases between them. The CDR3 covers 15 residues. CDR3 residues: CASSQEAPRVYEQYF. DNA of the CDR3: TGCGCCAGCAGCCAGGAGGCCCCGAGAGTCTACGAGCAGTACTTC.

The chain is built from TRBV29-1 and TRBJ2-5; 7 bases map to TRBD2. In germline, CDR1 is SQVTM, CDR2 ANQGSEA. The length of the CDR3 is 10 residues. The CDR3 DNA is TGCAGTGTGGGAGGGGAGACCCAGTACTTC. Protein sequence: CSVGGETQYF.

The gene calls are TRBV11-2 and TRBJ2-3; 9 bases align to TRBD2. V shed 6 bases and J 1 base; nucleotides not matched to a gene: 11. From germline, CDR1 is SGHAT and CDR2 FQNNGV. CDR3 size: 17 residues. The CDR3 protein is CASSLNGLARGTDTQYF. The DNA of the CDR3 is TGTGCCAGCAGTCTTAATGGACTAGCGCGAGGCACAGATACGCAGTATTTT. Based on the CDR3 plus reference TRBV11-2 and TRBJ2-3, the full variable domain is EAGVAQSPRYKIIEKRQSVAFWCNPISGHATLYWYQQILGQGPKLLIQFQNNGVVDDSQLPKDRFSAERLKGVDSTLKIQPAKLEDSAVYLCASSLNGLARGTDTQYFGPGTRLTVL.

This chain links TRBV18 with TRBJ1-6; 8 bases align to TRBD1. V was pared by 6 bases and J by 8 bases, with 9 bases of the junction left unmatched. Germline lookup yields CDR1 KGHSH and CDR2 LQKENI. The CDR3 loop spans 15 amino acids. CDR3 sequence reads: CASSLTQGDDSPLHF. The CDR3 DNA sequence: TGTGCCAGCTCGCTAACACAGGGGGATGATTCACCCCTCCACTTT.

CDR3 amino acids: CASSLWLAGDHTGELFF. CDR3 DNA sequence: TGTGCCAGCAGCTTGTGGCTAGCGGGAGACCACACCGGGGAGCTGTTTTTT. The J gene is TRBJ2-2, the V gene TRBV5-4, with 10 bases fitting TRBD2. Germline V CDR1 and CDR2: SGHNT, YYREEE (reference sequence). This CDR3 contains 17 residues. V dropped 1 base and J dropped 3; count of bases not matched to a gene: 6.

The V call is TRBV5-6, the J call TRBJ2-7, with D tentatively TRBD2 (6 bases). V gave up 4 bases and J gave up 4 bases, with 15 bases separating them. The CDR3 is 14 amino acids. CDR1 is SGHDT, CDR2 YYEEEE, per germline. CDR3 sequence (DNA): TGTGCCAGCAGCCCCCGACTAGAAAGATACGAGCAGTACTTC. Translating it yields CASSPRLERYEQYF.

J is TRBJ2-1 and V is TRBV6-4; unclear D gene. The CDR3 totals 14 residues. Germline V gives CDR1 MRHNA, CDR2 SNTAGT. Deletions cut 4 bases from V and 6 bases from J, with 13 bases between. The CDR3 loop is CASSVAFGANEQFF. DNA for the CDR3: TGTGCCAGCAGTGTAGCTTTCGGTGCCAATGAGCAGTTCTTC.

The chain combines TRBV6-5 with TRBJ2-5; D not resolved. This CDR3 spans 11 amino acids. The germline V gene has CDR1 MNHEY and CDR2 SVGAGI. V was shortened by 7 bases and J by 5 bases, with 8 bases between the two germline ends. The CDR3 spells CASNGLETQYF. The CDR3 DNA sequence: TGTGCCAGCAATGGGCTTGAGACCCAGTACTTC.

The J gene is TRBJ1-1, the V gene TRBV5-1, with D tentatively TRBD1 (5 bases). Germline CDR1 and CDR2: SGHRS and YFSETQ. The V gene lost 0 bases and the J gene lost 3 bases, with 12 bases spanning the gap. This CDR3 is 15 amino acids long. This chain's CDR3 is CASSLVAGMYTEAFF. The CDR3 DNA reads as TGCGCCAGCAGCTTGGTGGCAGGGATGTACACTGAAGCTTTCTTT.

The chain links TRBV5-6 to TRBJ1-6; the D gene is possibly TRBD1 (6 bases). The germline V and J ends were trimmed by 4 bases and 9 bases, with 11 bases remaining between them. This CDR3 region has 13 residues. Germline V gene data show CDR1 as SGHDT and CDR2 as YYEEEE. CDR3 residues: CASSPPGVSPLHF. The DNA of the CDR3 is TGTGCCAGCAGCCCCCCAGGGGTTTCACCCCTCCACTTT.

In the case of this clone: The sample contains more than one DNA sequence encoding this CDR3. The rearrangement joins TRBV28 to TRBJ1-2, with TRBD1 matching 9 bases. The CDR3 is made up of 14 amino acids. Germline lookup yields CDR1 MDHEN and CDR2 SYDVKM. With 5 bases clipped from V and 4 bases from J, the junction kept 5 bases outside the gene matches. In DNA form, the CDR3 reads TGTGCCAGCAGTCCACCGGGACAGGGCTATGGCTACACCTTC. Protein product: CASSPPGQGYGYTF.

This clone was seen only once. J is TRBJ1-5 and V is TRBV19; TRBD1 matches at 10 bases. V dropped 7 bases and J dropped 7; count of bases not matched to a gene: 10. Per germline, CDR1 LNHDA and CDR2 SQIVND (reference sequence). The CDR3 runs 15 residues. The CDR3 sequence is CASTLGTGVQQPQHF. As DNA, the CDR3 is TGTGCCAGTACCCTCGGGACAGGGGTACAGCAGCCCCAGCATTTT.

The rearrangement links TRBV10-3 to TRBJ1-1, with 7 bases lining up with TRBD1. Germline V CDR1 and CDR2: ENHRY, SYGVKD. The CDR3 sequence is 11 residues long. The V and J ends lost 10 bases and 4 bases, in that order; junction bases with no gene match: 3. The CDR3 coding sequence is TGTGCCACCGCAGGGGGCACTGAAGCTTTCTTT. Residues: CATAGGTEAFF.

The V call is TRBV7-8, the J call TRBJ1-1, with a weak D call TRBD1 (5 bases). The ends were cut back, 6 bases at V and 1 base at J, with 18 bases in the middle. The CDR3 length is 16 residues. Germline V gene data show CDR1 as SGHVS and CDR2 as FQNEAQ. This CDR3 reads CASSRAEGVSNTEAFF. The CDR3 DNA is TGTGCCAGCAGTAGAGCAGAAGGGGTATCGAACACTGAAGCTTTCTTT.

In its sample, this clone was seen once. The V and J genes are TRBV3-1 (or the pseudogene TRBV3-2) and TRBJ2-6, with D tentatively TRBD1 (6 bases). The V end lost 4 bases, the J end lost 0 bases, and 10 bases lay between the germline ends. This CDR3 contains 16 residues. Germline CDR1 reads LGHDT; CDR2 reads YNNKEL (reference sequence). The CDR3 DNA reads TGTGCCAGCAGCCTTGGGACACTCTCTGGGGCCAACGTCCTGACTTTC. It translates to CASSLGTLSGANVLTF.

CDR3 sequence reads: CASSSRDRGYSPLHF. The CDR3 coding sequence is TGTGCCAGCAGCAGCCGGGACAGGGGTTATTCACCCCTCCACTTT. This chain uses TRBV7-2 with TRBJ1-6; TRBD1 aligns across 10 bases. The CDR3 extends over 15 amino acids. The germline V gene has CDR1 SGHTA and CDR2 FQGNSA. After removal of 5 bases from V and 8 bases from J, the junction contained 6 bases not matched to a gene. Looking up the rest from reference TRBV7-2 and TRBJ1-6 gives the full variable domain: GAGVSQSPSNKVTEKGKDVELRCDPISGHTALYWYRQSLGQGLEFLIYFQGNSAPDKSGLPSDRFSAERTGGSVSTLTIQRTQQEDSAVYLCASSSRDRGYSPLHFGNGTRLTVT.

The chain employs TRBV5-1 and TRBJ2-1, with TRBD2 identical over 12 bases. The CDR3 totals 16 residues. Germline loops: CDR1 SGHRS, CDR2 YFSETQ. V lost 0 bases and J lost 10; bases outside the gene matches: 8. CDR3 nucleotide sequence: TGCGCCAGCAGCTTGGGGCGGACTAGCGGGATAAGGGAGCAGTTCTTC. It is translated as CASSLGRTSGIREQFF.

The chain is built from TRBV9 and TRBJ1-2; D might be TRBD1 (5 bases). Per germline, CDR1 SGDLS and CDR2 YYNGEE. There are 12 residues in the CDR3. Trimming cost V 0 bases and J 7 bases, with 7 bases left between them. CDR3 DNA: TGTGCCAGCAGCGTAGGGGGGGTTGGCTACACCTTC. Translating it yields CASSVGGVGYTF.